These 20 T cell receptor beta chains were all obtained from the same sample, sequenced in a study of T cells after yellow fever vaccination. Each CDR3 protein gets one entry after TCRdb re-called the 5' RACE reads with MiXCR. The sample lists about 120,000 distinct CDR3 sequences, about 8.4% seen once, with 40% in the top ten. This specimen consisted of CD8+ T cells sorted from PBMCs, obtained on the day of the yellow fever booster vaccination. Receptor source: a man aged 18 to 30 who received the YFV17D yellow fever vaccine.

The rearrangement uses TRBV9 and TRBJ1-2, with D uncertain. In germline, CDR1 is SGDLS, CDR2 YYNGEE. V gave up 4 bases and J gave up 4 bases, with 17 bases separating them. CDR3 length equals 15 residues. The CDR3 region is CASSRRTGASYGYTF. In DNA form, the CDR3 reads TGTGCCAGCAGCAGACGGACGGGCGCGAGCTATGGCTACACCTTC.

The genes are TRBV12-3 or TRBV12-4 and TRBJ2-3; a weak D match, TRBD1 (5 bases). With 6 bases removed from V and 0 bases from J, the gap between germline ends came to 13 bases. The CDR3 contains 15 residues. The CDR3 DNA reads as TGTGCCAGCAGATCCGACGACAGCAGCACAGATACGCAGTATTTT. Protein sequence: CASRSDDSSTDTQYF.

This clonotype was picked up many times. V usage is TRBV7-6 and J usage is TRBJ2-3, with TRBD2 matching over 13 bases. J gave up 5 bases and V 4 bases, and 3 bases lay outside the gene matches. The length of the CDR3 is 15 residues. The V gene's germline CDR1 is SGHVS and CDR2 FNYEAQ. CDR3 in amino acids: CASSSWTSGGDTQYF. The CDR3 region has the DNA TGTGCCAGCAGCTCCTGGACTAGCGGGGGAGATACGCAGTATTTT.

This clonotype has only a few counts. V and J are TRBV20-1 and TRBJ1-2; 7 nucleotides agree with TRBD1. This CDR3 is 15 amino acids long. Germline CDR1 DFQATT, CDR2 SNEGSKA (reference sequence). V dropped 3 bases and J dropped 2; count of bases not matched to a gene: 9. The CDR3 coding sequence is TGCAGTGCTAGTTCAAGTACAGGGGAGAACTATGGCTACACCTTC. Amino acid sequence: CSASSSTGENYGYTF.

At least ten counts were recorded for this clonotype. The chain links TRBV5-1 to TRBJ2-1; the match to TRBD1 covers 9 bases. Looked up from germline, CDR1 is SGHRS and CDR2 is YFSETQ. The ends lost 6 bases at V and 0 bases at J; junction bases unmatched: 13. CDR3 size: 18 residues. CDR3 bases: TGCGCCAGCACCCCAGGGGACAGGGTCCTTAGCTCCTACAATGAGCAGTTCTTC. This codes for CASTPGDRVLSSYNEQFF.

In this sample, this clonotype turned up a few times. The rearrangement links TRBV24-1 to TRBJ2-3; D possibly corresponds to TRBD1 (6 bases). V was cut by 3 bases and J by 10 bases, with 25 bases left in between. The germline gives CDR1 KGHDR, CDR2 SFDVKD. The CDR3 runs 17 residues. DNA of the CDR3: TGTGCCACCAGTGATCACCGGGGCCCCGAGGGGGTTAGTGCGCAGTATTTT. This codes for CATSDHRGPEGVSAQYF.

This clonotype was seen only a few times. This chain connects TRBV10-3 to TRBJ2-7; D may be TRBD1 (6 bases). V was trimmed by 4 bases and J by 1 base, leaving 20 bases between them. CDR1 and CDR2 from the germline V gene are ENHRY and SYGVKD. The CDR3 totals 17 residues. In nucleotides, the CDR3 is TGTGCCATCAGTGCCTTCGAGTCCCTGGACAGTTCCTACGAGCAGTACGTC. As protein: CAISAFESLDSSYEQYV.

In this sample, this clonotype turned up a few times. This chain uses TRBV19 with TRBJ1-2, with 8 bases fitting TRBD1. The CDR3 totals 14 residues. Germline V gives CDR1 LNHDA, CDR2 SQIVND (reference sequence). Losses at the gene ends were 8 bases for V and 6 bases for J; bases not matched to a gene: 11. The CDR3 nucleotides are TGTGCCAGTCAGGACAGGGTCTCGTTCGATGGCTACACCTTC. Residues: CASQDRVSFDGYTF.

The J gene is TRBJ2-7, the V gene TRBV7-9; 9 bases align to TRBD1. Germline trimming cut 5 bases from V and 3 bases from J; bases unmatched to any gene: 11. CDR3 length equals 16 residues. Looked up from germline, CDR1 is SEHNR and CDR2 is FQNEAQ (reference sequence). CDR3 region: CASSPSPGQGGYEQYF. The CDR3 DNA is TGTGCCAGCAGCCCCTCCCCGGGACAGGGTGGCTACGAGCAGTACTTC.

This clonotype was observed a few times. The CDR3 region is CASSLLGAGNQPQHF. As DNA, the CDR3 is TGCGCCAGCAGCTTATTGGGTGCGGGCAATCAGCCCCAGCATTTT. V is TRBV5-1 and J is TRBJ1-5; no firm D call. The CDR3 contains 15 residues. V was clipped by 2 bases and J by 2 bases, with 11 bases between them. From germline, CDR1 is SGHRS and CDR2 YFSETQ.

This clonotype was seen more than once but under ten times. The rearrangement joins TRBV7-9 to TRBJ1-2; possible D gene TRBD1, 5 bases. The CDR3 runs 13 residues. V was shortened by 5 bases and J by 8 bases, with 15 bases between the two germline ends. Looked up from germline, CDR1 is SEHNR and CDR2 is FQNEAQ (reference sequence). The DNA for the CDR3 is TGTGCCAGCAGCCCGGGACTACCTCGAGGCTACACCTTC. It specifies CASSPGLPRGYTF.

The chain has TRBV20-1 and TRBJ1-5; D is perhaps TRBD1 (6 bases). The CDR3 totals 11 residues. The germline V gene has CDR1 DFQATT and CDR2 SNEGSKA (reference sequence). V was clipped by 2 bases and J by 12 bases, with 11 bases between them. The CDR3 region has the DNA TGCAGTGCTAGATCACAGGGTGACCAGCATTTT. Its protein product is CSARSQGDQHF.

This clonotype was detected many times. V is TRBV4-3 and J is TRBJ2-3, with D perhaps being TRBD1 or TRBD2 (6 bases each). CDR1 and CDR2 (germline): LGHNA, YSLEER. The CDR3 has 18 residues. Trimming pared 0 bases from V and 0 bases from J, leaving 16 bases between. The CDR3 sequence is CASSQDLLTGASTDTQYF. The DNA for the CDR3 is TGCGCCAGCAGCCAAGATCTGCTTACGGGGGCTAGCACAGATACGCAGTATTTT.

This clonotype was counted between two and nine times. V and J are TRBV12-3 or TRBV12-4 and TRBJ2-1; TRBD2 agrees at 7 bases. The CDR3 spans 14 residues. With 6 bases clipped from V and 8 bases from J, the junction kept 10 bases outside the gene matches. The CDR3 sequence is CASSPGGSRDEQFF. The CDR3 DNA sequence: TGTGCCAGCAGCCCTGGCGGGAGTCGCGATGAGCAGTTCTTC.

In its sample, this clonotype was seen a few times. The chain links TRBV7-2 to TRBJ2-7; 7 bases map to TRBD2. The V gene's germline CDR1 is SGHTA and CDR2 FQGNSA. The CDR3 consists of 14 residues. Germline trimming cut 0 bases from V and 5 bases from J; bases unmatched to any gene: 4. The CDR3 sequence is CASSLAGGVDEQYV. In DNA, the CDR3 is TGTGCCAGCAGCTTAGCGGGGGGGGTGGACGAGCAGTACGTC.

This clonotype was found a few times. J is TRBJ1-2 and V is TRBV7-9; D is unclear. The V end lost 0 bases, the J end lost 2 bases, and 10 bases lay between the germline ends. Germline V gene sequence: CDR1 SEHNR, CDR2 FQNEAQ (reference sequence). The CDR3 sequence is 15 residues long. CDR3 nucleotides: TGTGCCAGCAGCTTAGCGGCCAGGCAAAACTATGGCTACACCTTC. As protein: CASSLAARQNYGYTF.

The chain recombines TRBV12-3 or TRBV12-4 with TRBJ2-3; 7 bases line up with TRBD1. The CDR3 spans 14 residues. The J segment lost 2 bases and the V segment lost 6 bases, leaving 5 bases of the junction unmatched. The CDR3 spells CASRGDSYTDTQYF. Written as DNA, the CDR3 is TGTGCCAGCAGAGGGGACAGCTACACAGATACGCAGTATTTT.

This chain connects TRBV6-5 to TRBJ1-6; TRBD1 agrees at 8 bases. Trimming removed 2 bases from V and 3 bases from J; junction bases left unmatched: 0. Germline CDR1 MNHEY, CDR2 SVGAGI. CDR3 length: 15 amino acids. CDR3 amino acids: CASSYGTGYNSPLHF. CDR3 sequence (DNA): TGTGCCAGCAGTTACGGGACAGGCTATAATTCACCCCTCCACTTT.

This clonotype appeared once. The CDR3 region is CSVVGTSGGRHEQFF. DNA of the CDR3: TGCAGCGTTGTTGGGACTAGCGGGGGGCGGCATGAGCAGTTCTTC. The chain links TRBV29-1 to TRBJ2-1; 15 bases match TRBD2. This CDR3 has 15 amino acids. Trimming cost V 4 bases and J 8 bases; bases outside gene matches: 6. The germline CDR1 and CDR2 sequences are SQVTM and ANQGSEA.

This clonotype came up many times. The rearrangement joins TRBV7-6 to TRBJ1-1; D unclear. The CDR3 has 15 residues. Germline CDR1 reads SGHVS; CDR2 reads FNYEAQ. V lost 0 bases to trimming and J lost 7 bases, with 15 bases between them. CDR3 bases: TGTGCCAGCAGCTTAGCTGGGAACGGAATGAGTGAAGCTTTCTTT. This codes for CASSLAGNGMSEAFF.